Listed below are T cell receptor beta chains from one sample, sequenced in a study of cytomegalovirus exposure and HLA in healthy donors. The repertoire was sequenced with immunoSEQ multiplex PCR; TCRdb's copy has only in-frame clones and lacks some. The sample includes approximately 180,000 clones, roughly 85% of them seen just once. Material: PBMCs. The receptors were gathered from a woman under 30 in good health and CMV-seronegative. The conserved cysteine and the conserved F or W are not part of the CDR3 here. The order of the fields is V gene, CDR3 protein.

v_gene: TRBV4-3; CDR3aa: ASSHDGMTGGDTIY
v_gene: TRBV7-9; CDR3aa: SSSSGTSGASDTQY
v_gene: TRBV19; CDR3aa: ASSIARLAGGNEQF
v_gene: TRBV10-2; CDR3aa: ASSDNPDQGTGELF
v_gene: TRBV29-1; CDR3aa: SVRVGTRTYEQY
v_gene: TRBV11-2; CDR3aa: ASSFPAGGYNEQF
v_gene: TRBV5-1; CDR3aa: ASSLNSGTSTDTQY
v_gene: TRBV5-6; CDR3aa: ASSFVNYNEQF
v_gene: TRBV30; CDR3aa: AWSGLAGYNEQF
v_gene: TRBV30; CDR3aa: AWSRMGSGRAPF
v_gene: TRBV7-2; CDR3aa: ASSSYSGMNNEQF
v_gene: TRBV18; CDR3aa: ASSQEEVRTEAF
v_gene: TRBV4-1; CDR3aa: ASSQLARPSHLCEQY
v_gene: TRBV19; CDR3aa: ASRSGTGSGYT
v_gene: TRBV4-3; CDR3aa: ASSQGPIRDRPGNTIY
v_gene: TRBV30; CDR3aa: AWSLGGALAGNTIY
v_gene: TRBV11-2; CDR3aa: ASSPPGLAGAAEQF
v_gene: TRBV7-2; CDR3aa: ASSLRGGGQPQH
v_gene: TRBV27; CDR3aa: ASSSSSYEQY
v_gene: TRBV6-5; CDR3aa: ASSTGLAGGNEQF
v_gene: TRBV5-1; CDR3aa: ASSLGGEYGYT
v_gene: TRBV4-3; CDR3aa: ASSQPSGSGTDTQY
v_gene: TRBV7-2; CDR3aa: ASSSPTSVQETQY
v_gene: TRBV7-6; CDR3aa: ASRVPRPGLAPNEQF
v_gene: TRBV6-6; CDR3aa: ASSYAGRGNEKLF
v_gene: TRBV30; CDR3aa: AWMGRDYGYT
v_gene: TRBV19; CDR3aa: ASSILGQGGSYSEAEAF
v_gene: TRBV30; CDR3aa: AWRGQENTEAF
v_gene: TRBV14; CDR3aa: ASSQAGREDTIY
v_gene: TRBV7-2; CDR3aa: ASSSSSYEQY
v_gene: TRBV28; CDR3aa: ASRTSGSFSSYEQY
v_gene: TRBV9; CDR3aa: ASSAPGTPREGYT
v_gene: TRBV7-9; CDR3aa: ASTRGDRGEKLF
v_gene: TRBV29-1; CDR3aa: SVEGESGTGELF
v_gene: TRBV4-3; CDR3aa: ASSQDRSPGYEQY
v_gene: TRBV19; CDR3aa: ASRRQAGRETQY
v_gene: TRBV4-3; CDR3aa: ASSQGSSGYEQY
v_gene: TRBV11-2; CDR3aa: ASSLEEYSEAF
v_gene: TRBV11-2; CDR3aa: ASSSGQVYYTQY
v_gene: TRBV5-1; CDR3aa: ASSSRTGAGGYT
v_gene: TRBV27; CDR3aa: ASRRYPGTSGRLNPVETQY
v_gene: TRBV30; CDR3aa: AWSSGQDLQETQY
v_gene: TRBV5-1; CDR3aa: ASSLFLGQGAGYGYT
v_gene: TRBV27; CDR3aa: ASSYVAGVEQY
v_gene: TRBV6-7; CDR3aa: ASSNTLHPGGETQY
v_gene: TRBV21-1; CDR3aa: ASSRKQGRETQY
v_gene: TRBV2; CDR3aa: ASSRGDLSGGLYEQF
v_gene: TRBV7-7; CDR3aa: ASSSTGGGETQY
v_gene: TRBV30; CDR3aa: AWSVRLAGEQY
v_gene: TRBV6-5; CDR3aa: ASTTGGYGYT